Listed below are T cell receptor delta chains from one sample, sequenced in a study of gamma-delta T cells after stem cell transplantation. TCRdb reanalysed the RT-PCR reads with CATT. The sample records thousands of delta-chain clones, more than 14% being singletons. The sample was gamma-delta T cells. Source of these receptors: a human donor. It is not recorded whose cells these are; they may come from a transplant donor. Each CDR3 is given with its conserved first and last residue. The D gene is left open where the match is weak. The listing skips clone size in some rows; elsewhere it reads once, few, many or a size class.

>TRDV2|medium-sized|TRDJ1|16|TRDD3
CACDTVGGPQSDKLIF
TGTGCCTGTGACACCGTTGGGGGACCCCAATCCGATAAACTCATCTTT
>TRDV1|NA|TRDJ1|22|NA
CALGEGGLPLPWGTPNTDKLIF
TGTGCTCTTGGGGAAGGGGGCCTTCCCCTACCATGGGGGACTCCTAACACCGATAAACTCATCTTT
>TRDV2|medium-sized|TRDJ3|16|TRDD3
CACDKGDTWDTRQMFF
TGTGCCTGTGACAAAGGGGATACCTGGGACACCCGACAGATGTTTTTC
>TRDV3|medium-sized|TRDJ1|14|NA
CAFRIEGRGDKLIF
TGTGCCTTCCGCATTGAGGGACGAGGCGATAAACTCATCTTT
>TRDV2|medium-sized|TRDJ1|18|NA
CACDHRASANSYTDKLIF
TGTGCCTGTGACCACCGGGCCTCCGCCAATTCGTACACCGATAAACTCATCTTT
>TRDV1|medium-sized|TRDJ1|19|TRDD3
CALGELPLGDTMYTDKLIF
TGTGCTCTTGGGGAACTTCCACTGGGGGATACAATGTACACCGATAAACTCATCTTT
>TRDV2|medium-sized|TRDJ2|15|TRDD3
CACELLGDLTAQLFF
TGTGCCTGTGAGCTACTGGGGGATTTGACAGCACAACTCTTCTTT
>TRDV2|NA|TRDJ2|15|TRDD3
CACDSLMGDTAQLFF
TGTGCCTGTGATTCGCTTATGGGGGATACAGCACAACTCTTCTTT
>TRDV1|NA|TRDJ1|26|TRDD3
CALGGCVLPTYWGIRGRRGDTDKLIF
TGTGCTCTTGGAGGGTGCGTCCTACCCACTTACTGGGGGATAAGGGGCCGGAGAGGGGACACCGATAAACTCATCTTT
>TRDV1|NA|TRDJ3|19|NA
CALGEKLLVQSWDTRQMFF
TGTGCTCTTGGGGAAAAACTTTTAGTTCAGTCCTGGGACACCCGACAGATGTTTTTC
>TRDV2|NA|TRDJ3|19|NA
CACDTVGTESSWCTRQMFF
TGTGCCTGTGACACCGTGGGGACCGAGAGCTCCTGGTGCACCCGACAGATGTTTTTC
>TRDV1|few|TRDJ1|20|TRDD3
CALGELIPGTGDPYTDKLIF
TGTGCTCTTGGGGAACTAATCCCGGGTACTGGGGATCCCTACACCGATAAACTCATCTTT
>TRDV1|NA|TRDJ1|16|TRDD3
CALGERPGDTPDKLIF
TGTGCTCTTGGGGAACGGCCGGGGGATACTCCCGATAAACTCATCTTT
>TRDV3|few|TRDJ1|18|TRDD2
CALPAFLRRGTYTDKLIF
TGTGCCCTTCCCGCCTTCCTAAGAAGGGGCACGTACACCGATAAACTCATCTTT
>TRDV1|few|TRDJ1|20|TRDD3
CALGERVTGGYIPHTDKLIF
TGTGCTCTTGGGGAAAGGGTGACTGGGGGATACATCCCGCACACCGATAAACTCATCTTT
>TRDV3|few|TRDJ1|18|TRDD3
CAFSYGGFPSLYTDKPIF
TGTGCCTTTAGCTACGGGGGATTCCCTTCATTGTACACCGATAAACCCATCTTT
>TRDV1|NA|TRDJ1|19|NA
CALGGAFLGWGATPDKLIF
TGTGCTCTTGGGGGGGCCTTCCTAGGCTGGGGGGCGACACCCGATAAACTCATCTTT
>TRDV1|medium-sized|TRDJ1|17|TRDD2
CALGDIFPTRITGKLIF
TGTGCTCTTGGGGACATCTTTCCTACGAGGATTACTGGCAAACTCATCTTT
>TRDV2|NA|TRDJ2|18|TRDD3
CACDTRGVTTGGWTQLFF
TGTGCCTGTGACACCAGAGGGGTGACGACTGGGGGATGGACACAACTCTTCTTT
>TRDV1|NA|TRDJ1|18|TRDD3
CALGEPTLGGIYTDKLIF
TGTGCTCTTGGGGAACCTACCCTCGGGGGGATTTACACCGATAAACTCATCTTT
>TRDV2|medium-sized|TRDJ3|16|NA
CACDTVGSWDTRQMFF
TGTGCCTGTGACACGGTGGGCTCCTGGGACACCCGACAGATGTTTTTC
>TRDV1|NA|TRDJ3|24|TRDD3
CALGTPYYASVGDTSSWDTRQMFF
TGTGCTCTTGGGACACCTTACTACGCTTCGGTGGGGGATACCAGCTCTTGGGACACCCGACAGATGTTTTTC
>TRDV1|NA|TRDJ1|20|TRDD3
CALGENHYVGWGIGTDKLIF
TGTGCTCTTGGGGAAAACCACTACGTGGGGTGGGGGATTGGCACCGATAAACTCATCTTT
>TRDV1|medium-sized|TRDJ1|18|NA
CALGTNTRRPYWVKRLIF
TGTGCTCTTGGGACAAATACGAGGAGGCCGTACTGGGTGAAGAGGCTCATCTTT
>TRDV2|medium-sized|TRDJ1|21|TRDD3
CACDTRSGGLHRYKYTDKLIF
TGTGCCTGTGACACGCGTTCTGGGGGACTACATCGGTATAAATACACCGATAAACTCATCTTT
>TRDV1|few|TRDJ1|21|TRDD3
CALGVPRAGLGDTRGTDKLIF
TGTGCTCTTGGGGTCCCCCGAGCGGGTCTGGGGGATACGCGGGGCACCGATAAACTCATCTTT
>TRAV29/DV5|many|TRDJ1|18|TRDD3
CAASDYRGYSMYTDKLIF
TGTGCAGCAAGTGATTACCGGGGATACAGTATGTACACCGATAAACTCATCTTT
>TRDV1|medium-sized|TRDJ2|17|TRDD3
CALYELGDTALTAQLFF
TGTGCTCTTTACGAACTGGGGGATACAGCTTTGACAGCACAACTCTTCTTT
>TRDV1|medium-sized|TRDJ1|17|NA
CALGDPLPPPYTDKLIF
TGTGCTCTTGGGGACCCTCTTCCTCCGCCGTACACCGATAAACTCATCTTT
>TRDV1|medium-sized|TRDJ1|19|TRDD3
CALGERSGTGGSYTDKLIF
TGTGCTCTTGGGGAACGTTCCGGAACTGGGGGTTCGTACACCGATAAACTCATCTTT
>TRDV1|NA|TRDJ1|21|TRDD3
CALGELVSDYWGIRRIHKLIF
TGTGCTCTTGGGGAACTGGTGAGCGACTACTGGGGGATACGCCGTATACATAAACTCATCTTT
>TRDV1|NA|TRDJ1|20|NA
CALGDWSDQEYTLNTDKLIF
TGTGCTCTTGGGGACTGGAGCGACCAAGAGTATACGCTTAACACCGATAAACTCATCTTT
>TRDV1|medium-sized|TRDJ1|14|NA
CALGDPGDTDKLIF
TGTGCTCTTGGGGACCCAGGGGATACCGATAAACTCATCTTT
>TRDV2|medium-sized|TRDJ3|17|TRDD3
CACDSLGDPWDTRQMFF
TGTGCCTGTGACTCCCTGGGGGACCCCTGGGACACCCGACAGATGTTTTTC
>TRAV29/DV5|few|TRDJ1|21|NA
CAASFLIPTARGYPSTDKLIF
TGTGCAGCAAGCTTCCTTATTCCTACTGCCCGGGGATACCCCTCCACCGATAAACTCATCTTT
>TRDV1|few|TRDJ1|20|TRDD3
CALGELVDIPGGYITDKLIF
TGTGCTCTTGGGGAACTCGTCGATATTCCTGGGGGATACATCACCGATAAACTCATCTTT
>TRDV1|medium-sized|TRDJ1|20|TRDD3
CALGHILPLGDMEGTDKLIF
TGTGCTCTTGGGCATATTCTCCCTCTGGGGGATATGGAGGGAACCGATAAACTCATCTTT
>TRDV3|few|TRDJ1|19|TRDD3
CAFTPPDGGPPSYTDKLIF
TGTGCCTTTACCCCTCCGGATGGGGGACCTCCTTCGTACACCGATAAACTCATCTTT
>TRDV1|medium-sized|TRDJ2|20|TRDD3
CALGELGTGGSPALTAQLFF
TGTGCTCTTGGGGAACTAGGTACTGGGGGATCCCCAGCTTTGACAGCACAACTCTTCTTT
>TRDV2|medium-sized|TRDJ1|15|TRDD3
CACDRGIPYTDKLIF
TGTGCCTGTGACCGGGGGATCCCCTACACCGATAAACTCATCTTT
>TRDV1|few|TRDJ1|10|TRDD3
CALGGDTLIF
TGTGCTCTTGGGGGGGATACACTCATCTTT
>TRDV3|few|TRDJ1|18|NA
CAFSALPTGYISWDKLIF
TGTGCCTTTTCAGCTTTACCTACTGGCTACATTAGTTGGGATAAACTCATCTTT
>TRDV3|medium-sized|TRDJ1|13|NA
CASPESYTDKLIF
TGTGCCTCCCCGGAATCGTACACCGATAAACTCATCTTT
>TRDV1|NA|TRDJ1|20|TRDD3
CALGEGRFPGDTPFTDKLIF
TGTGCTCTTGGGGAGGGGCGGTTCCCGGGGGATACGCCGTTCACCGATAAACTCATCTTT
>TRDV2|medium-sized|TRDJ1|18|TRDD3
CACDTVLGDTRGTDKLIF
TGTGCCTGTGACACTGTACTGGGGGATACGAGGGGGACCGATAAACTCATCTTT
>TRDV1|few|TRDJ1|23|TRDD3
CALGSPQPDLLQYWGIIADKLIF
TGTGCTCTTGGGTCGCCACAGCCCGATCTCCTCCAGTACTGGGGGATAATCGCCGATAAACTCATCTTT
>TRDV1|NA|TRDJ1|22|TRDD2
CALGGTPSYSLGGDSYTDKLIF
TGTGCTCTTGGGGGGACCCCTTCCTACTCCCTGGGGGGGGATTCGTACACCGATAAACTCATCTTT
>TRDV2|few|TRDJ3|17|TRDD3
CACDWGIRSWDTRQMFF
TGTGCCTGTGACTGGGGGATACGCTCCTGGGACACCCGACAGATGTTTTTC
>TRAV29/DV5|medium-sized|TRDJ2|21|TRDD3
CAASAKTYPTPGDTLTAQLFF
TGTGCAGCAAGCGCGAAAACATATCCTACCCCCGGGGATACATTGACAGCACAACTCTTCTTT
>TRDV1|many|TRDJ1|16|NA
CALGTLFRQDTDKLIF
TGTGCTCTTGGGACCCTCTTCCGCCAGGACACCGATAAACTCATCTTT
>TRDV1|few|TRDJ1|21|NA
CALGEFSYVEGGPLNTDKLIF
TGTGCTCTTGGGGAATTTTCCTACGTTGAAGGGGGACCCCTGAACACCGATAAACTCATCTTT